The subject of this entry is one TCR beta chain. The clone's antigen remains unknown. No base quality values were provided; no much bigger clone lies one nucleotide off. The library was made by 5' RACE. TCRdb names Illumina HiSeq 2000 as the instrument used. Template switching introduced a universal primer binding site; the final cDNA contained a unique molecular identifier, enabling accurate counting of TCR cDNA molecules. First-strand cDNA for TCR alpha and beta chains was synthesized from specific primers in the conserved constant-segment region. To control for contamination, every cDNA library was double barcoded, receiving both a SMART-Mk sample barcode and Illumina barcodes. TruSeq adapter sequences, together with Illumina sample barcodes, were added in two successive PCR steps. The Illumina HiSeq platform was used with custom primers to sequence TCR alpha and beta cDNA libraries. Concerning the study's data processing: Unique molecular identifiers were extracted from raw reads with MiGEC, and CDR3 positions were determined with MiXCR. Recombination models were inferred per individual with the repgenHMM and IGoR tools using an EM algorithm. The analysis of shared clonotypes was done with the tcR package in R, with sharing normalized by the product of cloneset sizes. To study raw recombination free of thymic and clonal selection effects, out-of-frame nonproductive sequences were analyzed. The public reads were run again by TCRdb, first through fastp at Q25 and then through MiXCR, and only productive beta chains were kept. Entries that share a CDR3 protein sequence are merged under the most common genes and DNA. For this entry, the V and J calls and clone size follow TCRdb and not the study's own pipeline. A total of under 400,000 distinct CDR3 sequences appear in this sample, roughly 9% of them only once. Together, the top ten hold around 8.6% of the sample.

The CDR3, from cysteine to phenylalanine, totals 15 residues. Kept here is only the CDR3 DNA, which spans 45 bases and is read in frame from base 1. The germline V gene gives CDR1 as SQVTM and CDR2 as ANQGSEA. V lost 3 bases and J lost 2 bases; the stretch between them is 14 bases long. All donors were healthy Caucasians. Three unrelated non-twin adults were also sequenced: a male aged 18 to 30, a male aged 50 to 60 and a female aged 50 to 60. Miltenyi CD45RO+ enrichment and human naive T-cell isolation kits were used to isolate memory (CD45RO+) and naive T cells from PBMC. The data stem from a study of identical twins (dated by TCRdb to about 2016). For the study in its entirety: To test whether fetal clonotypes persist, this study deep-sequenced TCR alpha and beta repertoires from monozygotic twins, from unrelated adults of various ages, and from cord blood. To rule out contamination, the twin experiments were replicated at different times with different library preparation protocols.

Results the study describes overall, beyond this receptor: Recombination models systematically underestimated out-of-frame TCR alpha sharing in monozygotic twins but agreed with sharing between unrelated individuals. Invariant T cells such as MAIT and iNKT could partly confound zero-insertion analyses, though diverse VJ usage argued against this for most clonotypes. Because the same donors could not be followed over many years, conclusions were based on cross-sectional statistical analysis. Fewer insertions were carried by abundant cord blood beta clonotypes, a similar but weaker trend appeared in young adult naive repertoires, and no such trend appeared in memory repertoires. Compared with coincidental sharing between unrelated individuals, out-of-frame TCR alpha sequences shared between twins had an excess of sequences with low generation probability. In beta out-of-frame sequences, excess twin sharing was weaker, because having fewer shared sequences lowered the signal-to-noise ratio.

Input material: naive T cells sorted from blood. According to the study, the label for this sample's cell subset or site signals: cells isolated with a human naive T-cell isolation kit. This receptor was obtained from a woman between 45 and 65 years old in good health. Rearrangement joined TRBV29-1 to TRBJ2-1; matching of 5 bases hints at TRBD2 as the D gene. Read as DNA, the sequence is TGCAGCGTTGAGAAGGCTCCGAGGGCCTACAATGAGCAGTTCTTC. Translation gives CSVEKAPRAYNEQFF.